This is a list of T cell receptor beta chains from one sample in a study of T-cell memory formation after mild COVID-19. TCRdb reanalysed the 5' RACE reads using MiXCR and keeps one entry per CDR3 protein. The sample lists about 110,000 distinct CDR3 sequences; about 20% were seen once. Sequencing was carried out using PBMCs or a T cell subset sorted from them (not recorded which). The receptors stem from a man between 18 and 29 years old who had mild COVID-19 (a few samples of this study predate the infection). Cell type and time point are not known. CDR3s include the opening cysteine and the closing phenylalanine or tryptophan. The order of the fields is J gene, V gene, clone size, D gene, CDR3 DNA, CDR3 protein. A D gene is named only where the DNA matches it firmly. The size field is filled for only some rows; it gives once, few, many or a size class.

>TRBJ2-3|TRBV6-5|.|TRBD2
TGTGCCAGCAGCCAGACTAGCGGGTACACAGATACGCAGTATTTT
CASSQTSGYTDTQYF
>TRBJ1-5|TRBV30|once|TRBD1
TGTGCCTGGAGTGTCGGTTTGATCCGGGACAGGGCTCCCAATCAGCCCCAGCATTTT
CAWSVGLIRDRAPNQPQHF
>TRBJ1-6|TRBV20-1|few|.
TGCAGTGCTAGAGATGGAGAACTGGGGAATTCACCCCTCCACTTT
CSARDGELGNSPLHF
>TRBJ2-3|TRBV5-4|.|TRBD2
TGTGCCAGCAGCCCCGATAGCGGGGCGAGCACAGATACGCAGTATTTT
CASSPDSGASTDTQYF
>TRBJ2-7|TRBV29-1|.|.
TGCAGCGTTGAAGAACAGGGTAACGACGAGCAGTACTTC
CSVEEQGNDEQYF
>TRBJ2-7|TRBV7-9|.|TRBD1
TGTGCCAGCAGCCCGGGACAGGGGGCGGCCTACGAGCAGTACTTC
CASSPGQGAAYEQYF
>TRBJ1-2|TRBV4-1|.|TRBD1
TGCGCCAGCAGCCAAGCCGGACAGGTCTATGGCTACACCTTC
CASSQAGQVYGYTF
>TRBJ1-1|TRBV5-6|few|.
TGTGCCAGCAGCGGAGGACGGATGAACACTGAAGCTTTCTTT
CASSGGRMNTEAFF
>TRBJ2-7|TRBV6-5|once|.
TGTGCCAGCAGTTACTCGGTCGGTAGGTACGAGCAGTACTTC
CASSYSVGRYEQYF
>TRBJ2-7|TRBV6-5|many|.
TGTGCCAGCAGTTACTTTCCGGGGTACGAGCAGTACTTC
CASSYFPGYEQYF
>TRBJ2-7|TRBV4-1|.|.
TGCGCCAGCAGCCAAATGTTCCGTACCTACGAGCAGTACTTC
CASSQMFRTYEQYF
>TRBJ1-1|TRBV29-1|few|TRBD1
TGCAGCGTTGCGTCGCAGGGGGACACTGAAGCTTTCTTT
CSVASQGDTEAFF
>TRBJ2-1|TRBV27|few|TRBD2
TGTGCCAGCAGTCCGGGGGGACTAGCGGGGAATGAGCAGTTCTTC
CASSPGGLAGNEQFF
>TRBJ2-7|TRBV11-2|few|.
TGTGCCAGCAGCTTAGGGGGTCCCTACGAGCAGTACTTC
CASSLGGPYEQYF
>TRBJ1-1|TRBV19|once|.
TGTGCCAGTAAAAGTATGAACACTGAAGCTTTCTTT
CASKSMNTEAFF
>TRBJ1-4|TRBV5-5|.|.
TGTGCCAGCAGCCCATCCGCCTCGATTGGACGTGGTGAAAAACTGTTTTTT
CASSPSASIGRGEKLFF
>TRBJ2-1|TRBV5-1|few|TRBD1
TGCGCCAGCAGCGTCGGGACAGGGTATAATGAGCAGTTCTTC
CASSVGTGYNEQFF